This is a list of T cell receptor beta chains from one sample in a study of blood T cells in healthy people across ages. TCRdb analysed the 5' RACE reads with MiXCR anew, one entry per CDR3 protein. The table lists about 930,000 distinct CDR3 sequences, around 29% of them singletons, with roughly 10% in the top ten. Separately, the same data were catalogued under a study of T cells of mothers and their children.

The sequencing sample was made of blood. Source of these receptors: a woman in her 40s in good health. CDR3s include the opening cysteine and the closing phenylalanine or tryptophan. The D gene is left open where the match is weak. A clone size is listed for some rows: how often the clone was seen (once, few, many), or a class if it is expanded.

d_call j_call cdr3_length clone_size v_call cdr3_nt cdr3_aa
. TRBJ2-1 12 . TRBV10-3 TGTGCCATCAGTGAGAACACCAATGAGCAGTTCTTC CAISENTNEQFF
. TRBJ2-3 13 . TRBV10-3 TGTGCCATCAGGGGAATTGACACAGATACGCAGTATTTT CAIRGIDTDTQYF
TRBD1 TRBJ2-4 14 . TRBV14 TGTGCCAGCAGTCAAGGACAGGGGGCGCGGGAGCAGTACTTC CASSQGQGAREQYF
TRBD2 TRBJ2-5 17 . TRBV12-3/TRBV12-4 TGTGCCAGCAGTTTAGTGGCGACTAGCGGGAGGTCGGAGACCCAGTACTTC CASSLVATSGRSETQYF
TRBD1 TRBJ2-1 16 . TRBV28 TGTGCCAGCCGCACCACGGGGACAGGGTCAGAGAATGAGCAGTTCTTC CASRTTGTGSENEQFF
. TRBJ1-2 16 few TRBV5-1 TGCGCCAGCAGCTTGGGGGTCGCAGGAGATATCTATGGCTACACCTTC CASSLGVAGDIYGYTF
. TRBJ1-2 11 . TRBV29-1 TGCAGCGGGGGGGAGTTGGGCGGCTACACCTTC CSGGELGGYTF
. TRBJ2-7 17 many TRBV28 TGTGCCAGCAGTTCACCTACCTCAAGATGGCGTGGATACGAGCAGTACTTC CASSSPTSRWRGYEQYF
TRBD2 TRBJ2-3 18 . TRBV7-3 TGTGCCAGCAGCTTCGGTGGCGGGGGTGTTGGCTGGACAGATACGCAGTATTTT CASSFGGGGVGWTDTQYF
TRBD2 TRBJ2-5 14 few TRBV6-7 TGTGCCAGCAGTTACGCGGCGGGGGGGGCGACCCAGTACTTC CASSYAAGGATQYF
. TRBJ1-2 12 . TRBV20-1 TGCAGTGCGGGGCGGGGGTCCGGCGGCTACACCTTC CSAGRGSGGYTF
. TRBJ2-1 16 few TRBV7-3 TGTGCCAGCAGCTTAAGGGCCAGCACCTCCTACAATGAGCAGTTCTTC CASSLRASTSYNEQFF
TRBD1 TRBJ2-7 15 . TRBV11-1 TGTGCCAGCAGCTCCGGGACAGTAACCTCCTACGAGCAGTACTTC CASSSGTVTSYEQYF
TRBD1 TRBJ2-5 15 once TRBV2 TGTGTCAGCAGTGTAGAGGGGACAGGACAGGAGACCCAGTACTTC CVSSVEGTGQETQYF
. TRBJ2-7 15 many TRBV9 TGTGCCAGCAGCGGTGCCCCACAGGGTACCTCGGAGCAGTACTTC CASSGAPQGTSEQYF
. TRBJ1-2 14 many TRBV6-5 TGTGCCAGCAGTTACTCGAGCGGCTACTATGGCTACACCTTC CASSYSSGYYGYTF
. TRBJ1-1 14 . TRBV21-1 TGTGCCAGCAGCGTGACGCCCATGAACACTGAAGCTTTCTTT CASSVTPMNTEAFF
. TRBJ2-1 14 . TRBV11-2 TGTGCCAGCAGCCTTACCAGGGGGGGAGTCGAGCAGTTCTTC CASSLTRGGVEQFF
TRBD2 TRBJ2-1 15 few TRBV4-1 TGCGCCAGCAGCTGGACTAGCGGGGAAAGCGGTGAGCAGTTCTTC CASSWTSGESGEQFF
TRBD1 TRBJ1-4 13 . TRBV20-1 TGCAGTGCTAAGGAGGGACAGAATGAAAAACTGTTTTTT CSAKEGQNEKLFF
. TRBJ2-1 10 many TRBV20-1 TGCAGTGCTAACCGAGGTGAGCAGTTCTTC CSANRGEQFF
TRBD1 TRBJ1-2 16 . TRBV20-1 TGCAGTGCCCCCGGGACAGGGGGTGTTAACAAGAGAGGCTACACCTTC CSAPGTGGVNKRGYTF
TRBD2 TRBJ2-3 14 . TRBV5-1 TGCGCCAGCAGCGGTGAGGATAGCGGGAGAACGCAGTATTTT CASSGEDSGRTQYF
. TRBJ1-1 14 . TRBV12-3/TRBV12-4 TGTGCCAGCGGTGCAATTCAGGGTAACACTGAAGCTTTCTTT CASGAIQGNTEAFF